This T cell receptor beta chain was recorded in a study of T cells after yellow fever vaccination. Study summary: The fractions with low cell numbers were processed using SMART-Seq v4 Ultra Low Input.

By 5'RACE template switching, TCR cDNA was produced, with a universal primer site and UMIs added in the process. Each CDR3 protein gets one entry after TCRdb re-called the 5' RACE reads with MiXCR. The sample lists some 240,000 distinct CDR3 sequences; about 5% were seen once. CDR3 length: 15 residues. CDR1 and CDR2 from the germline V gene are MGHRA and YSYEKL. The V gene lost 1 base and the J gene lost 6 bases, with 15 bases spanning the gap. The study, taken as a whole, reports: Abundant clonotypes from the bulk population could get into FACS-sorted repertoires as contaminants.

In its sample, this clonotype was seen many times. Its antigen is not identified. The V call is TRBV4-1, the J call TRBJ1-2; D perhaps matches TRBD1 (5 bases). The sample in question was CD4+ T cells sorted from PBMCs, obtained on the day of the yellow fever booster vaccination. The TCR sequence derives from a man in his late teens or twenties who received the YFV17D yellow fever vaccine. For the CDR3, the DNA is TGCGCCAGCAGCCAAGGAGCAGGGTCGGTGGATGGCTACACCTTC. Residues: CASSQGAGSVDGYTF.